Listed here is a single T cell receptor beta chain. Its antigen is not known. This specimen belongs to a study of cytomegalovirus exposure and HLA in healthy donors. Study background: Among the roughly 430 genotyped donors, 65% to 90% were placed in the Caucasian-associated ancestry cluster.

Study findings and constraints: The study listed some 160 cytomegalovirus-associated TCR beta chains. An analysis done earlier found most TCR beta V segments productive about 87% or about 30% of the time.

The study ran its PCR with 60 Vbeta and 13 Jbeta primers. The data were produced by immunoSEQ multiplex PCR, yet TCRdb's version contains in-frame clones alone and is incomplete. The sample lists 100,000 to 120,000 clones, 60% to 85% seen once, with 1.3% in the top ten. Germline assignment: CDR1 PRHDT and CDR2 FYEKMQ (reference sequence). The CDR3 is made up of 15 amino acids. The sample comprised PBMCs. J is TRBJ2-5 and V is TRBV13; TRBD1 matches at 7 bases. The DNA end lines up better with TRBJ2-7; the J call may be wrong. The receptor comes from a woman in her 30s in good health and CMV-seronegative. CDR3 in amino acids: CASSSRGSGAYEQYF. CDR3 coding DNA: TGTGCCAGCAGCTCCAGGGGGTCTGGGGCCTACGAGCAGTACTTC.